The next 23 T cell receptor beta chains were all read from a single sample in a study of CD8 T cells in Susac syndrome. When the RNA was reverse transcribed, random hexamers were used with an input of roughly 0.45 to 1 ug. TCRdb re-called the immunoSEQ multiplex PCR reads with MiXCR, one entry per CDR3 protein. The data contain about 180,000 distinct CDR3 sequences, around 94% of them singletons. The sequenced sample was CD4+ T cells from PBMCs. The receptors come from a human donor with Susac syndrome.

The CDR3 sequence is CASGTGSYEQYF. CDR3 nucleotides: TGCGCCAGCGGTACAGGCTCCTACGAGCAGTACTTC. The chain joins TRBV5-1 to TRBJ2-7, with D possibly matching TRBD1 (5 bases). CDR3 size: 12 residues. V gave up 7 bases and J gave up 0 bases, with 8 bases separating them. Germline V gene data show CDR1 as SGHRS and CDR2 as YFSETQ. The complete variable domain, with remaining parts taken from reference TRBV5-1 and TRBJ2-7, reads KAGVTQTPRYLIKTRGQQVTLSCSPISGHRSVSWYQQTPGQGLQFLFEYFSETQRNKGNFPGRFSGRQFSNSRSEMNVSTLELGDSALYLCASGTGSYEQYFGPGTRLTVT.

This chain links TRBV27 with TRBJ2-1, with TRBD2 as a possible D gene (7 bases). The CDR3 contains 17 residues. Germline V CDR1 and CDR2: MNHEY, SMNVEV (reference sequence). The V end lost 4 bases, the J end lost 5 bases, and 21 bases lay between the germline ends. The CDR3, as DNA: TGTGCCAGCAGTTACCGGCTTATGAGGGGGGGAAACAATGAGCAGTTCTTC. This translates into CASSYRLMRGGNNEQFF.

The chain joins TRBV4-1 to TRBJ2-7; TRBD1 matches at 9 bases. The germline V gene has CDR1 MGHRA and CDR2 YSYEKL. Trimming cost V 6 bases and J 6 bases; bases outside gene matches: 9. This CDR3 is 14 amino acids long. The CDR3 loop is CASSHSGQGFEQYF. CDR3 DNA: TGCGCCAGCAGTCACTCCGGACAGGGGTTCGAGCAGTACTTC.

CDR3 nucleotide sequence: TGCAGTGTAAAGGGGACAGGGGATTTCGGAAACACCATATATTTT. Its translation: CSVKGTGDFGNTIYF. This chain joins TRBV20-1 and TRBJ1-3; 10 bases agree with TRBD1. CDR3 length equals 15 residues. With V trimmed by 7 bases and J by 4 bases, 10 bases remained unmatched. CDR1 DFQATT and CDR2 SNEGSKA come from the germline V gene (reference sequence).

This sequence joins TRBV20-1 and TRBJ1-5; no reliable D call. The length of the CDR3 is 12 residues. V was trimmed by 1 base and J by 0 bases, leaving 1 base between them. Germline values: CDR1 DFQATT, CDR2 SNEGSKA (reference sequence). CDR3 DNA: TGCAGTGCTAGAGCTAGCAATCAGCCCCAGCATTTT. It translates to CSARASNQPQHF.

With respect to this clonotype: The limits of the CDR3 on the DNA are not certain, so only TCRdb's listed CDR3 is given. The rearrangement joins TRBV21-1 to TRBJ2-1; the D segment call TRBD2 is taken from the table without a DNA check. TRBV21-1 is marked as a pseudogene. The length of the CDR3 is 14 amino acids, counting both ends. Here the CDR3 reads CASSSVGLGNEQFF.

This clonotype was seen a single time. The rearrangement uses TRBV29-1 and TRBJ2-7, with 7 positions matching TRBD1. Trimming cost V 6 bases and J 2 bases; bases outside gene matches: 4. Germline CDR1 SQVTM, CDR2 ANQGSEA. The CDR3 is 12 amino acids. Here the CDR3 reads CSVGDSPYEQYF. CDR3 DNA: TGCAGCGTGGGGGACAGCCCCTACGAGCAGTACTTC.

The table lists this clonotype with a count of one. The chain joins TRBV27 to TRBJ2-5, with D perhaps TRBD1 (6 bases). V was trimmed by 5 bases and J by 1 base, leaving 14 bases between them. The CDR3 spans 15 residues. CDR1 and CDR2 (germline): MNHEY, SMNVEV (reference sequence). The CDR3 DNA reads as TGTGCCAGCAGTCCCGGGACAACCGTCCAAGAGACCCAGTACTTC. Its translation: CASSPGTTVQETQYF.

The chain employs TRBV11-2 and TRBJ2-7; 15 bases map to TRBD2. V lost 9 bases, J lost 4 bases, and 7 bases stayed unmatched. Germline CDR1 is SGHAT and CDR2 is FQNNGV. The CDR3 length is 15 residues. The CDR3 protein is CASKGLAGGSYEQYF. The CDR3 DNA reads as TGTGCCAGTAAGGGACTAGCGGGAGGTTCATACGAGCAGTACTTC. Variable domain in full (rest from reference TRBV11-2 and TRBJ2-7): EAGVAQSPRYKIIEKRQSVAFWCNPISGHATLYWYQQILGQGPKLLIQFQNNGVVDDSQLPKDRFSAERLKGVDSTLKIQPAKLEDSAVYLCASKGLAGGSYEQYFGPGTRLTVT.

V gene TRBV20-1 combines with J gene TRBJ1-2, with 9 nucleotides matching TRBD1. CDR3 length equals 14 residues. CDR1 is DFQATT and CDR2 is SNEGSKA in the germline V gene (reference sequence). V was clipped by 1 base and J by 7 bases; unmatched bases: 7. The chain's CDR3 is CSARVGTGWSGYTF. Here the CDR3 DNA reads TGCAGTGCTAGAGTCGGGACAGGGTGGAGTGGCTACACCTTC.

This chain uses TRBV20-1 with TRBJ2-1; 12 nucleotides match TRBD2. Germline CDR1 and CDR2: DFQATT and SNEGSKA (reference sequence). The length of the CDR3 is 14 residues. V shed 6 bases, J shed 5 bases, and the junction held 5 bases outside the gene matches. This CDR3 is CSAPTSGRHNEQFF. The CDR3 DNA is TGCAGTGCCCCGACTAGCGGGAGACACAATGAGCAGTTCTTC.

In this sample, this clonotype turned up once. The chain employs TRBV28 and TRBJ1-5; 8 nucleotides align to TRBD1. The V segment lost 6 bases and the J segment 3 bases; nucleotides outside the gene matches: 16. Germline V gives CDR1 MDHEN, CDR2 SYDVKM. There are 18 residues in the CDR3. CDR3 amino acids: CASRPMGPGQAFNQPQHF. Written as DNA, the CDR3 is TGTGCCAGCAGGCCCATGGGACCGGGACAGGCCTTCAATCAGCCCCAGCATTTT.

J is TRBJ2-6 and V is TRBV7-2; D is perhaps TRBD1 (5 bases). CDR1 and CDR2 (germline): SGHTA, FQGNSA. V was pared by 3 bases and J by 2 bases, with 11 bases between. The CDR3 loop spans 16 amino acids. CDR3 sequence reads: CASSFSRAPGANVLTF. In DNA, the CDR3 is TGTGCCAGCAGCTTCTCCAGGGCTCCTGGGGCCAACGTCCTGACTTTC.

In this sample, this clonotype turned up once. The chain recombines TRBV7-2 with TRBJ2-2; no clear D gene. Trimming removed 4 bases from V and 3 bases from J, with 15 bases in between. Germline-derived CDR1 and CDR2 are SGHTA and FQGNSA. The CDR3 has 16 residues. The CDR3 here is CASSSSTASDTGELFF. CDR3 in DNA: TGTGCCAGCAGCTCATCGACTGCGTCCGACACCGGGGAGCTGTTTTTT.

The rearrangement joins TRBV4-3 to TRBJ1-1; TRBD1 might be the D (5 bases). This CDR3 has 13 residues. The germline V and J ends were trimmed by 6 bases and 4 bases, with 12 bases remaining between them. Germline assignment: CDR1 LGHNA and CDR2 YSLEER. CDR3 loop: CASSRQWSTEAFF. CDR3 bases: TGCGCCAGCAGTCGACAGTGGAGCACTGAAGCTTTCTTT.

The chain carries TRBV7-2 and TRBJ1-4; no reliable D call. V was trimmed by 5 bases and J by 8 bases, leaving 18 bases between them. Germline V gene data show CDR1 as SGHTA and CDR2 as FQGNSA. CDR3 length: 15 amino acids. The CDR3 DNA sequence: TGTGCCAGCAGCGTCGCAGGTGACGTAGGGGAAAAACTGTTTTTT. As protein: CASSVAGDVGEKLFF. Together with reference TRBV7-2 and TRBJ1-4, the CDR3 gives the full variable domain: GAGVSQSPSNKVTEKGKDVELRCDPISGHTALYWYRQSLGQGLEFLIYFQGNSAPDKSGLPSDRFSAERTGGSVSTLTIQRTQQEDSAVYLCASSVAGDVGEKLFFGSGTQLSVL.

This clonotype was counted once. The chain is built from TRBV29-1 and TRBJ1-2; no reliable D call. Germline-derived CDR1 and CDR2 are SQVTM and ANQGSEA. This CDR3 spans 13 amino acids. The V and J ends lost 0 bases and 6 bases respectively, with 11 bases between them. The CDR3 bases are TGCAGCGTTGAAGAATACAAGGGCAATGGCTACACCTTC. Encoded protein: CSVEEYKGNGYTF.

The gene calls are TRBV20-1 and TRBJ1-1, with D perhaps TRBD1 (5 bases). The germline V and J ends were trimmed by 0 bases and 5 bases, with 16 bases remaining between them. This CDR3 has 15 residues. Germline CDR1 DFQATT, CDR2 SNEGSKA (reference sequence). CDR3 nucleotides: TGCAGTGCTAGAGACAGGGTGATGGGAACGACTGAAGCTTTCTTT. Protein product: CSARDRVMGTTEAFF.

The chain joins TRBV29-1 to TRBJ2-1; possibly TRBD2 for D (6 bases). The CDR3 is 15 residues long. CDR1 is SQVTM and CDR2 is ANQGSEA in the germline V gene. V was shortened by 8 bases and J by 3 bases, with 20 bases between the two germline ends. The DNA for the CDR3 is TGCAGCCTAAGACGGGACTCTTGGTACTACAATGAGCAGTTCTTC. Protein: CSLRRDSWYYNEQFF.

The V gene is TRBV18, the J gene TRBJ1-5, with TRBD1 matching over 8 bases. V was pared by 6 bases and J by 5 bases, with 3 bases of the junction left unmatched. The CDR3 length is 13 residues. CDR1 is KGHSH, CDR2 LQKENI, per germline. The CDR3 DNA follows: TGTGCCAGCTCTGACAGGGGTGATCAGCCCCAGCATTTT. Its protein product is CASSDRGDQPQHF.

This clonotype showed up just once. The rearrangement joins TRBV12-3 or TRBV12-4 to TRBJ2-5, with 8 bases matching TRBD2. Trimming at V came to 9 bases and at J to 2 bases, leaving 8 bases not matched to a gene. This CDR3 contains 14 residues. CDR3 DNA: TGTGCCAGTGGGACTAGGGTAGTTCAAGAGACCCAGTACTTC. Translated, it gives CASGTRVVQETQYF.

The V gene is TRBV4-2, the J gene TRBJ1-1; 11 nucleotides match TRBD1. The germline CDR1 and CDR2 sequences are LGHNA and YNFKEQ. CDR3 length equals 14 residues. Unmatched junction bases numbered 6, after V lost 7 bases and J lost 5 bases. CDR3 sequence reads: CASTGQGASTEAFF. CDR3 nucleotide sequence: TGTGCCAGCACCGGACAGGGGGCATCTACTGAAGCTTTCTTT.

The CDR3 nucleotides read TGCGCCAGCAGTGACAGGCCGGGACTAGCTTCCATCGAGCAGTACTTC. Its translation is CASSDRPGLASIEQYF. The chain uses TRBV5-1 and TRBJ2-7, with 9 bases fitting TRBD2. Germline V CDR1 and CDR2: SGHRS, YFSETQ. J lost 6 bases, V lost 5 bases, and 15 bases had no gene match. The CDR3 covers 16 residues.